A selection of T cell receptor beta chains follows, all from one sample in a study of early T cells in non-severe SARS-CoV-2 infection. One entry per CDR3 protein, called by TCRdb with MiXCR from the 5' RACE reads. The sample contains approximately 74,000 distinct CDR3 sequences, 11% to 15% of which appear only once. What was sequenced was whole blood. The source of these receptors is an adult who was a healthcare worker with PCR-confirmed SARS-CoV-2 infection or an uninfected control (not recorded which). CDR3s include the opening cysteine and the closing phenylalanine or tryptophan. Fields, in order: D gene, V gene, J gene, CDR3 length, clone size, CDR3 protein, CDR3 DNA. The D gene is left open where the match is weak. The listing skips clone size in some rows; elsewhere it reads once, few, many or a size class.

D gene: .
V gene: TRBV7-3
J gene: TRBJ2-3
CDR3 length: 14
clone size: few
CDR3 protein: CASSLLGNTDTQYF
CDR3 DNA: TGTGCCAGCAGCTTATTAGGGAACACAGATACGCAGTATTTT

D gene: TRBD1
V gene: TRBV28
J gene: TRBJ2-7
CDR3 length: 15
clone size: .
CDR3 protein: CASSSPQGAYNEQYF
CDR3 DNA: TGTGCCAGCAGCTCCCCACAGGGGGCATACAACGAGCAGTACTTC

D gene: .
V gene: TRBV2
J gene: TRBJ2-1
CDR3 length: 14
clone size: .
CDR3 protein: CASNREKGLNEQFF
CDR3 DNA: TGTGCCAGCAACCGCGAGAAGGGGCTCAATGAGCAGTTCTTC

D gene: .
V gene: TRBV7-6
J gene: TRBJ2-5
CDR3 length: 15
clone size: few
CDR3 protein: CASTGLDTRQETQYF
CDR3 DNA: TGTGCCAGCACCGGACTGGACACTAGGCAAGAGACCCAGTACTTC

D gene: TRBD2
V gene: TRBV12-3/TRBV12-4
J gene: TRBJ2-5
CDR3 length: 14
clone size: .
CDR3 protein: CASSASGAQETQYF
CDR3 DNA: TGTGCCAGCAGTGCTAGCGGGGCACAAGAGACCCAGTACTTC

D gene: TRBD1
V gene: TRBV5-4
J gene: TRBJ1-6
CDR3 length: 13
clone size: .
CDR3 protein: CASSLTGDSPLHF
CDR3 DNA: TGTGCCAGCAGCTTGACAGGGGATTCACCCCTCCACTTT

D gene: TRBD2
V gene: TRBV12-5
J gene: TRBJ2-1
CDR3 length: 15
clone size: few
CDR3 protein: CASGFGLAGYNEQFF
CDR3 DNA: TGTGCTAGTGGTTTCGGACTAGCGGGATACAATGAGCAGTTCTTC

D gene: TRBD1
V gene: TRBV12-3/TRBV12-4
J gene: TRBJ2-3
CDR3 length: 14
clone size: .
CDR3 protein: CASSTGQGTDTQYF
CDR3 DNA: TGTGCCAGCAGCACGGGACAGGGAACAGATACGCAGTATTTT

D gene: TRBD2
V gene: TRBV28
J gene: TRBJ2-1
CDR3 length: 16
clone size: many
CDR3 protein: CASSLSGSGWNDEQFF
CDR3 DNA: TGTGCCAGCAGTTTATCGGGTAGCGGGTGGAACGATGAGCAGTTCTTC

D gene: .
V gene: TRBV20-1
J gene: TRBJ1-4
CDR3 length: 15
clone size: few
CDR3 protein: CSATGGGEMGEKLFF
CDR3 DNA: TGCAGTGCCACCGGCGGCGGGGAAATGGGTGAAAAACTGTTTTTT

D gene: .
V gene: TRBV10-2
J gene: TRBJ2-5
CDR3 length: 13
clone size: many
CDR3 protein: CAIGRGKQETQYF
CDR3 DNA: TGCGCCATCGGCCGCGGGAAGCAAGAGACCCAGTACTTC

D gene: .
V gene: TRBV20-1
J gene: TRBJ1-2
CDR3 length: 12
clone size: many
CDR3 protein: CSARDRPEGYTF
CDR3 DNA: TGCAGTGCTAGAGACCGGCCCGAGGGCTACACCTTC

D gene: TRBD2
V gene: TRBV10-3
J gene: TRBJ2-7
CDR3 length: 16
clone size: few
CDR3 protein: CAISEAVAGPTYEQYF
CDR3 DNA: TGTGCCATCAGTGAGGCGGTAGCGGGGCCAACCTACGAGCAGTACTTC

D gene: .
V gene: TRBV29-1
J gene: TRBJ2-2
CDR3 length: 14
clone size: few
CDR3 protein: CSVEEGVRTGELFF
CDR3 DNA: TGCAGCGTTGAAGAGGGCGTAAGGACCGGGGAGCTGTTTTTT

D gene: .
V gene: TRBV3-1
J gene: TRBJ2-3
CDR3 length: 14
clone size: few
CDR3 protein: CASSQVGSTDTQYF
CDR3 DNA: TGTGCCAGCAGCCAAGTTGGAAGCACAGATACGCAGTATTTT

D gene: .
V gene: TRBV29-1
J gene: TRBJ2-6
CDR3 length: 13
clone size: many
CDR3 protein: CSVEGSGANVLTF
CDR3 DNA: TGCAGCGTTGAGGGTTCTGGGGCCAACGTCCTGACTTTC

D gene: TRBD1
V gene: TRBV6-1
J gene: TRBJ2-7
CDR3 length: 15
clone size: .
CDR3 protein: CASRADTGTGYEQYF
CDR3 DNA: TGTGCCAGCAGGGCCGACACCGGGACAGGATACGAGCAGTACTTC

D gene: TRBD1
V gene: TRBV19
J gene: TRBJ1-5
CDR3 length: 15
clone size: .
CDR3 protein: CASSTASGGWQPQHF
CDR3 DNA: TGTGCCAGTAGTACCGCCTCAGGGGGTTGGCAGCCCCAGCATTTT

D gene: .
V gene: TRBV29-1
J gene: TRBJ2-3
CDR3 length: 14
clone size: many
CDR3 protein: CSVADGGVTDTQYF
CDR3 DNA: TGCAGCGTTGCCGACGGCGGGGTCACAGATACGCAGTATTTT

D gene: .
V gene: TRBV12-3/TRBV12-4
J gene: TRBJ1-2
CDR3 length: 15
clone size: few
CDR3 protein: CASTFSGAVNYGYTF
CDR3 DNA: TGTGCCAGCACCTTTAGTGGAGCGGTCAACTATGGCTACACCTTC

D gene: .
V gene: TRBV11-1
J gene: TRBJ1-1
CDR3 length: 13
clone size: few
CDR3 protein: CASSLEGTTEAFF
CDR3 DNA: TGTGCCAGCAGCTTAGAGGGTACCACTGAAGCTTTCTTT

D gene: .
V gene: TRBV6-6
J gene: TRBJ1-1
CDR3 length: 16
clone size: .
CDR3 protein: CASNPTGGVVYTEAFF
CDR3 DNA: TGTGCCAGCAATCCTACGGGGGGCGTCGTGTACACTGAAGCTTTCTTT

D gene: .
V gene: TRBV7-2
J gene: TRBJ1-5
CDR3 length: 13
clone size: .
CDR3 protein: CASSIGTGQPQHF
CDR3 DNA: TGTGCCAGCAGCATCGGGACGGGTCAGCCCCAGCATTTT

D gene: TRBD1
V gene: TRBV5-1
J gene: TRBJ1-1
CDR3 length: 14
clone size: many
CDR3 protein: CASSTGTGVTEAFF
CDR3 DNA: TGCGCCAGCAGCACCGGGACAGGGGTGACTGAAGCTTTCTTT

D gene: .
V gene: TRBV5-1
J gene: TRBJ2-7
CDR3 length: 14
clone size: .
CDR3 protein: CASSFAWGSDEQYF
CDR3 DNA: TGCGCCAGCAGCTTTGCCTGGGGGAGCGACGAGCAGTACTTC

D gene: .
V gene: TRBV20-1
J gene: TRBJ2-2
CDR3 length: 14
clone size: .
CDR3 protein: CSATDRPNTGELFF
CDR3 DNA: TGCAGTGCTACCGACAGGCCGAACACCGGGGAGCTGTTTTTT

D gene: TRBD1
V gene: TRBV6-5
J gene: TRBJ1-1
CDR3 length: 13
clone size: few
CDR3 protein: CASTLTGYTEAFF
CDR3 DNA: TGTGCCAGCACTTTGACAGGGTACACTGAAGCTTTCTTT

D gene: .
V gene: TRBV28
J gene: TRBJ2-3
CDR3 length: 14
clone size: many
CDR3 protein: CASSVGGLVDTQYF
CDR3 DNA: TGTGCCAGCAGTGTGGGGGGCCTAGTAGATACGCAGTATTTT